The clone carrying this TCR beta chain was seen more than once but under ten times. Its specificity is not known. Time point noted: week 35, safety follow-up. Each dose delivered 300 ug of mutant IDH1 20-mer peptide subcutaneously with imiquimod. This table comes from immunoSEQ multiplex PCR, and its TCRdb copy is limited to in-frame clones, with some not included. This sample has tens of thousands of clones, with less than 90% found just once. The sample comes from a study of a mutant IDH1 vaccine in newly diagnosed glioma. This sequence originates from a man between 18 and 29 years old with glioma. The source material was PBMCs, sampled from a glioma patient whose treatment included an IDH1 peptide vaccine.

The CDR3 here is CAWSVLRVRTEAFF. In nucleotides, the CDR3 is TGTGCCTGGAGTGTACTACGGGTTCGGACTGAAGCTTTCTTT. This chain connects TRBV30 to TRBJ1-1; D remains unclear. The germline V gene has CDR1 GTSNPN and CDR2 SVGIG (reference sequence). CDR3 length: 14 residues. Deletions cut 0 bases from V and 5 bases from J, with 13 bases between. The variable domain in full, with the rest retrieved from reference TRBV30 and TRBJ1-1, is SQTIHQWPATLVQPVGSPLSLECTVEGTSNPNLYWYRQAAGRGLQLLFYSVGIGQISSEVPQNLSASRPQDRQFILSSKKLLLSDSGFYLCAWSVLRVRTEAFFGQGTRLTVV.